This TCR beta chain was obtained from a study of CD4 T cells in relation to SARS-CoV-2 and coronaviruses. The CDR3 sequence is 13 residues long. Trimming pared 6 bases from V and 2 bases from J, leaving 8 bases between. Germline CDR1 WNHNN, CDR2 SYGVQD (reference sequence). CD4+ T cells from unexposed donors were obtained before the COVID-19 pandemic (2011-2018). CD4+ T cells were isolated from the cells after nine to eleven days of culture. Some 1.9 million PBMCs per well were cultured with approximately 10 IU/ml IL-2. Only in-frame clones appear in the TCRdb table, and some are missing; sequencing was by immunoSEQ multiplex PCR. The sample lists 29,000 or so clones; 75% to 80% were seen once. On this clone itself: The antigen remains unidentified.

Sequencing was carried out using CD4+ T cells from PBMCs, cultured in vitro. This chain joins TRBV10-1 and TRBJ2-1, with D tentatively TRBD1 (6 bases). The sequence came from a human donor in good health. CDR3 sequence (DNA): TGCGCCAGCAGCGCAGGGGCCTACAATGAGCAGTTCTTC. This sequence encodes CASSAGAYNEQFF.